This TCR beta chain was observed in a study of cytomegalovirus exposure and HLA in healthy donors. Germline V gene sequence: CDR1 SGHTA, CDR2 FQGNSA. CDR3 length: 13 amino acids. J lost 6 bases, V lost 5 bases, and 5 bases had no gene match. The PCR used 60 Vbeta and 13 Jbeta primers. The assay was immunoSEQ multiplex PCR, and TCRdb's table has in-frame clones only and misses some. The table includes 100,000 or so clones, about 70% detected once. Material: PBMCs. The clonotype comes from a man aged 50 to 60 in good health and CMV-seropositive. The chain employs TRBV7-2 and TRBJ1-1; 8 bases fit TRBD1. The CDR3 loop reads CASSLDRVSEAFF. The CDR3 DNA follows: TGTGCCAGCAGCCTGGACAGGGTCTCTGAAGCTTTCTTT. The full variable domain, completed using reference TRBV7-2 and TRBJ1-1, is GAGVSQSPSNKVTEKGKDVELRCDPISGHTALYWYRQSLGQGLEFLIYFQGNSAPDKSGLPSDRFSAERTGGSVSTLTIQRTQQEDSAVYLCASSLDRVSEAFFGQGTRLTVV.